The 26 T cell receptor beta chains below come from one sample, sequenced in a study of cytomegalovirus exposure and HLA in healthy donors. PCR amplification relied on 60 Vbeta primers (plus 13 Jbeta primers). Profiled with immunoSEQ multiplex PCR; TCRdb holds only in-frame clones, not every one. The table records about 55,000 clones, approximately 80% of them present only once. The sample taken for sequencing was PBMCs. The receptor set was obtained from a female donor in good health and CMV-seronegative.

This rearrangement joins TRBV7-9 to TRBJ1-1; D is uncertain. Germline values: CDR1 SEHNR, CDR2 FQNEAQ (reference sequence). The V gene lost 2 bases and the J gene lost 4 bases, with 8 bases spanning the gap. The CDR3 length is 13 residues. The CDR3 DNA reads as TGTGCCAGCAGCTTACCTCTTCGCACTGAAGCTTTCTTT. Translation gives CASSLPLRTEAFF.

As concerns this clone: The sample has other DNA sequences that encode this CDR3 too. V is TRBV6-4 and J is TRBJ2-3; 11 bases are shared with TRBD2. This CDR3 is built from 15 residues. CDR1 is MRHNA, CDR2 SNTAGT, per germline. The V gene end was trimmed by 3 bases and the J gene end by 1 base; junction bases not matched to a gene: 0. The CDR3 protein is CASSETSGGTDTQYF. The CDR3 DNA reads as TGTGCCAGCAGTGAGACTAGCGGGGGCACAGATACGCAGTATTTT.

This clone was seen only a few times. V gene TRBV5-1 combines with J gene TRBJ1-1; weak D call: TRBD1 (6 bases). V shed 3 bases and J shed 0 bases, with 12 bases lying between them. The CDR3 sequence is 15 residues long. Germline V lookup: CDR1 SGHRS, CDR2 YFSETQ. The CDR3 region is CASSSYRAVNTEAFF. The DNA for the CDR3 is TGCGCCAGCAGCTCCTACAGGGCTGTGAACACTGAAGCTTTCTTT.

The chain combines TRBV7-2 with TRBJ2-5; TRBD2 agrees at 9 bases. The length of the CDR3 is 14 residues. The germline CDR1 and CDR2 sequences are SGHTA and FQGNSA. With 4 bases clipped from V and 6 bases from J, the junction kept 6 bases outside the gene matches. The CDR3 is CASSSERGAKTQYF. In nucleotides, the CDR3 is TGTGCCAGCAGCTCAGAGCGGGGGGCGAAGACCCAGTACTTC.

The chain recombines TRBV15 with TRBJ2-3, with 7 bases identical to TRBD1. The CDR3 contains 16 residues. Germline values: CDR1 LNHNV, CDR2 YYDKDF (reference sequence). The V and J ends lost 4 bases and 0 bases, in that order; junction bases with no gene match: 7. This chain's CDR3 is CATSTGQELSTDTQYF. In DNA, the CDR3 is TGTGCCACCAGCACAGGACAGGAGTTAAGCACAGATACGCAGTATTTT.

The V call is TRBV6-5, the J call TRBJ1-1; TRBD1 matches at 10 bases. Trimming removed 3 bases from V and 8 bases from J; junction bases left unmatched: 6. The CDR3 has 14 residues. Germline CDR1 MNHEY, CDR2 SVGAGI. CDR3 residues: CASSYRTGGLEAFF. In nucleotides, the CDR3 is TGTGCCAGCAGTTATCGGACAGGGGGGTTAGAAGCTTTCTTT.

The chain carries TRBV4-1 and TRBJ1-4; D may be TRBD1 (5 bases). Germline loops: CDR1 MGHRA, CDR2 YSYEKL. This CDR3 is built from 15 residues. The V end was cut by 4 bases, the J end by 10 bases, with 19 bases between. This chain's CDR3 is CASSPGEGPPGKLFF. The CDR3 coding sequence is TGCGCCAGCAGCCCGGGGGAGGGGCCTCCGGGAAAACTGTTTTTT.

The rearrangement links TRBV19 to TRBJ2-5; TRBD1 agrees at 9 bases. Germline V gene data show CDR1 as LNHDA and CDR2 as SQIVND (reference sequence). This CDR3 is 11 amino acids long. The CDR3 protein is CAGTGKETQYF. The CDR3 nucleotides read TGTGCGGGGACAGGGAAAGAGACCCAGTACTTC.

The rearrangement uses TRBV11-3 and TRBJ2-1; a possible D gene is TRBD2 (7 bases). This CDR3 comprises 15 residues. Germline assignment: CDR1 SGHNT and CDR2 YENEEA. V was clipped by 1 base and J by 8 bases, with 15 bases between them. CDR3 sequence (DNA): TGTGCCAGCAGCTTAGGGGGCGGGGGCTGGGATGAGCAGTTCTTC. It codes for CASSLGGGGWDEQFF.

The chain has TRBV19 and TRBJ2-1; 7 positions agree with TRBD1. Per the germline V gene, CDR1 is LNHDA and CDR2 is SQIVND (reference sequence). J gave up 8 bases and V 5 bases, and 6 bases lay outside the gene matches. The CDR3 is 13 residues long. The CDR3 coding sequence is TGTGCCAGTAGTCCGACAGGGATCCATGAGCAGTTCTTC. This gives the protein CASSPTGIHEQFF.

The rearrangement uses TRBV30 and TRBJ1-2; 7 bases agree with TRBD1. V was clipped by 3 bases and J by 5 bases; unmatched bases: 3. Per germline, CDR1 GTSNPN and CDR2 SVGIG (reference sequence). The CDR3 runs 12 residues. The CDR3 sequence: CAWSRQGYGYTF. The DNA for the CDR3 is TGTGCCTGGAGCCGACAGGGATATGGCTACACCTTC.

The genes are TRBV27 and TRBJ1-6; TRBD1 is a possible D gene (5 bases). CDR1 and CDR2 (germline): MNHEY, SMNVEV (reference sequence). The CDR3 runs 15 residues. Trimming shortened V by 3 bases and J by 10 bases, and 16 bases separated the two germline ends. The DNA for the CDR3 is TGTGCCAGCAGTTTCCGGGCCCAGGGAGGCTCACCCCTCCACTTT. Translated, it gives CASSFRAQGGSPLHF.

V is TRBV7-8 and J is TRBJ1-1; 7 bases map to TRBD1. Unmatched junction bases numbered 7, after V lost 1 base and J lost 5 bases. The V gene's germline CDR1 is SGHVS and CDR2 FQNEAQ. This CDR3 region has 15 residues. The CDR3 DNA is TGTGCCAGCAGCTTAGTCTCACAGGGGTCTACTGAAGCTTTCTTT. Residues: CASSLVSQGSTEAFF. Based on the CDR3 plus reference TRBV7-8 and TRBJ1-1, the full variable domain is GAGVSQSPRYKVAKRGQDVALRCDPISGHVSLFWYQQALGQGPEFLTYFQNEAQLDKSGLPSDRFFAERPEGSVSTLKIQRTQQEDSAVYLCASSLVSQGSTEAFFGQGTRLTVV.

This rearrangement joins TRBV7-2 to TRBJ2-7; 9 bases line up with TRBD1. Germline CDR1 SGHTA, CDR2 FQGNSA. The CDR3 covers 12 residues. The trim removed 8 bases at V and 5 bases at J, leaving 4 bases unmatched. The CDR3 is CASGTGPNEQYF. The CDR3 bases are TGTGCCAGCGGGACAGGGCCCAACGAGCAGTACTTC.

V and J are TRBV29-1 and TRBJ1-1; D is perhaps TRBD1 (6 bases). The length of the CDR3 is 12 residues. Trimming removed 6 bases at V and 4 bases at J, with 12 bases between. The germline V gene encodes CDR1 SQVTM and CDR2 ANQGSEA. The CDR3 reads CSVLQGGTEAFF. The CDR3 DNA reads as TGCAGCGTATTACAGGGTGGCACTGAAGCTTTCTTT.

V is TRBV5-6 and J is TRBJ1-4; a possible D gene is TRBD1 (6 bases). Per the germline V gene, CDR1 is SGHDT and CDR2 is YYEEEE. This CDR3 has 15 residues. Trimming took 1 base from V and 10 from J, leaving 17 bases between them. The CDR3 loop reads CASSLKGTIRGKLFF. In nucleotides, the CDR3 is TGTGCCAGCAGCTTGAAAGGGACAATTCGAGGAAAACTGTTTTTT.

V usage is TRBV7-9 and J usage is TRBJ2-7; TRBD1 matches 7 bases. The ends lost 4 bases at V and 3 bases at J; junction bases unmatched: 9. This CDR3 comprises 15 residues. Germline CDR1 reads SEHNR; CDR2 reads FQNEAQ (reference sequence). CDR3 nucleotides: TGTGCCAGCAGCTCATCGAGGACAGGAGTCTACGAGCAGTACTTC. This gives the protein CASSSSRTGVYEQYF. Based on the CDR3 plus reference TRBV7-9 and TRBJ2-7, the full variable domain is DTGVSQNPRHKITKRGQNVTFRCDPISEHNRLYWYRQTLGQGPEFLTYFQNEAQLEKSRLLSDRFSAERPKGSFSTLEIQRTEQGDSAMYLCASSSSRTGVYEQYFGPGTRLTVT.

The rearrangement uses TRBV6-5 and TRBJ1-1; TRBD1 matches at 7 bases. Germline-derived CDR1 and CDR2 are MNHEY and SVGAGI. The CDR3 length is 14 residues. Trimming cost V 10 bases and J 0 bases; bases outside gene matches: 8. Here the CDR3 reads CATGQEHMNTEAFF. As DNA, the CDR3 is TGTGCCACAGGACAGGAACACATGAACACTGAAGCTTTCTTT.

This clone was seen only a few times. The genes are TRBV7-9 and TRBJ2-1, with 8 bases matching TRBD1. From germline, CDR1 is SEHNR and CDR2 FQNEAQ (reference sequence). The length of the CDR3 is 14 residues. The ends lost 7 bases at V and 3 bases at J; junction bases unmatched: 5. The CDR3 spells CASTRGQVYNEQFF. For the CDR3, the DNA is TGTGCCAGCACCCGGGGACAGGTCTACAATGAGCAGTTCTTC.

The DNA for the CDR3 is TGCGCCAGCAGCCAAGATCTGGGACAGGGGAACACTGAAGCTTTCTTT. This codes for CASSQDLGQGNTEAFF. The rearrangement links TRBV4-3 to TRBJ1-1; 9 bases are shared with TRBD1. CDR3 length equals 16 residues. V was pared by 0 bases and J by 1 base, with 3 bases of the junction left unmatched. CDR1 is LGHNA, CDR2 YSLEER, per germline.

This clone showed up just a few times. The V gene is TRBV11-2, the J gene TRBJ1-1; a weak D match, TRBD1 (6 bases). Germline assignment: CDR1 SGHAT and CDR2 FQNNGV. CDR3 length: 16 amino acids. Trimming shortened V by 2 bases and J by 0 bases, and 13 bases separated the two germline ends. CDR3 in amino acids: CASSLSGRGMNTEAFF. The CDR3 DNA is TGTGCCAGCAGCTTATCTGGGAGGGGGATGAACACTGAAGCTTTCTTT.

J is TRBJ1-6 and V is TRBV7-2; TRBD1 might be the D (5 bases). The length of the CDR3 is 15 residues. Germline V gene lookup returns CDR1 SGHTA and CDR2 FQGNSA. Trimming removed 6 bases at V and 3 bases at J, with 12 bases between. CDR3: CASSRGFGYNSPLHF. In DNA form, the CDR3 reads TGTGCCAGCAGTAGGGGTTTTGGCTATAATTCACCCCTCCACTTT.

The chain links TRBV28 to TRBJ1-4; TRBD1 matches 7 bases. This CDR3 region has 15 residues. Germline V gene lookup returns CDR1 MDHEN and CDR2 SYDVKM. V lost 8 bases and J lost 6; bases outside the gene matches: 12. Here the CDR3 DNA reads TGTGCCAGCGACCCGACAGGGAGGTTTGATGAAAAACTGTTTTTT. This codes for CASDPTGRFDEKLFF. Together with reference TRBV28 and TRBJ1-4, the CDR3 gives the full variable domain: DVKVTQSSRYLVKRTGEKVFLECVQDMDHENMFWYRQDPGLGLRLIYFSYDVKMKEKGDIPEGYSVSREKKERFSLILESASTNQTSMYLCASDPTGRFDEKLFFGSGTQLSVL.

V is TRBV4-1 and J is TRBJ2-1, with D hard to call. Trimming stripped 3 bases from V and 4 bases from J, with 19 bases between. Germline V lookup: CDR1 MGHRA, CDR2 YSYEKL. CDR3 length: 17 residues. The CDR3 is CASSQGQMRIFYNEQFF. CDR3 nucleotide sequence: TGCGCCAGCAGCCAGGGTCAAATGAGGATATTTTACAATGAGCAGTTCTTC.

V gene TRBV28 combines with J gene TRBJ2-7; 8 bases line up with TRBD2. The CDR3 extends over 16 amino acids. V trimming: 7 bases; J trimming: 3 bases; junction bases outside the gene matches: 14. Germline lookup yields CDR1 MDHEN and CDR2 SYDVKM. The CDR3 DNA reads as TGTGCCAGCATAAGCGGGGGCGAGAGACCCCTCTACGAGCAGTACTTC. This encodes CASISGGERPLYEQYF.

The chain employs TRBV6-5 and TRBJ2-1; no firm D call. Germline CDR1 reads MNHEY; CDR2 reads SVGAGI. Between the trimmed V and J ends, which lost 3 bases and 10 bases, there was a span of 13 bases. CDR3 size: 13 residues. The CDR3 DNA reads TGTGCCAGCAGTTATGGAGTTGGCGGCGAGCAGTTCTTC. This encodes CASSYGVGGEQFF.